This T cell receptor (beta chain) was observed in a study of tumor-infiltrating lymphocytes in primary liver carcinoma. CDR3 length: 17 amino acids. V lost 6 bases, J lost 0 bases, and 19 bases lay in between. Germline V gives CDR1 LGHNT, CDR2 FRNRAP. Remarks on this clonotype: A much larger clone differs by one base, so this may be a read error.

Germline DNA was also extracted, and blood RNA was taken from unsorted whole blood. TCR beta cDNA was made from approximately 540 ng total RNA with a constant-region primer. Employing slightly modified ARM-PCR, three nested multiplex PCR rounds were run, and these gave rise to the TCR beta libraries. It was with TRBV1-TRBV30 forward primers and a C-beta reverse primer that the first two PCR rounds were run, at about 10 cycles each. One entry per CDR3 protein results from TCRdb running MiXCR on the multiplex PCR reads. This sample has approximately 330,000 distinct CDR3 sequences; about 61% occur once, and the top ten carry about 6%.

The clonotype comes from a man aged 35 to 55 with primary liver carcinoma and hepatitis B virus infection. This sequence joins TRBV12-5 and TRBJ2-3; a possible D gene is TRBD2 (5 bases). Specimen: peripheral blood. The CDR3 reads CASGQGIGGASTDTQYF. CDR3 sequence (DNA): TGTGCTAGTGGCCAAGGGATAGGAGGTGCTAGCACAGATACGCAGTATTTT.